A selection of T cell receptor beta chains follows, all from one sample in a study of metastatic and nonmetastatic thyroid tumors. MiXCR reprocessed the PCR reads for TCRdb. The sample lists some 93,000 clones, roughly an eighth occurring once. Specimen: blood. The receptor source for this set is a female donor with papillary thyroid cancer or a benign thyroid nodule (not recorded which). Some clones in this sample may be carry-over from other donors' samples. Both conserved end residues are part of each CDR3. D genes are given only for firm matches. The listing skips clone size in some rows; elsewhere it reads once, few, many or a size class.

CDR3 DNA: TGTGCCAGCAGCATAACTAGCGGGAGTTCCTACAATGAGCAGTTCTTC
CDR3 protein: CASSITSGSSYNEQFF
V gene: TRBV7-6
J gene: TRBJ2-1
D gene: TRBD2
clone size: many

CDR3 DNA: TGTGCCAGCAGTGGCCCCAGAACCTACGAGCAGTACTTC
CDR3 protein: CASSGPRTYEQYF
V gene: TRBV2
J gene: TRBJ2-7
D gene: NA
clone size: many

CDR3 DNA: TGTGCCCAGCCCCCGGGACTAGCGGGAAGGTTCTTC
CDR3 protein: CAQPPGLAGRFF
V gene: TRBV14
J gene: TRBJ2-1
D gene: TRBD2
clone size: NA

CDR3 DNA: TGCAGTGCTAGAGATATTGCGGGAGGTTACGAGCAGTACTTC
CDR3 protein: CSARDIAGGYEQYF
V gene: TRBV20-1
J gene: TRBJ2-7
D gene: TRBD2
clone size: many

CDR3 DNA: TGTGCCAGCAGTTTATTGGGGGGCTTCGGCGAGCAGTACTTC
CDR3 protein: CASSLLGGFGEQYF
V gene: TRBV27
J gene: TRBJ2-7
D gene: NA
clone size: many

CDR3 DNA: TGTGCCAGCAGCTATCTCGGGACTAGCTATAATGAGCAGTTCTTC
CDR3 protein: CASSYLGTSYNEQFF
V gene: TRBV5-4
J gene: TRBJ2-1
D gene: TRBD2
clone size: many

CDR3 DNA: TGTGCCAGCAGCACAGTGAGTAGCGGACGCTCCTACGAGCAGTACTTC
CDR3 protein: CASSTVSSGRSYEQYF
V gene: TRBV13
J gene: TRBJ2-7
D gene: NA
clone size: NA

CDR3 DNA: TGTGCCAGCAGTTTTTACACCGGTACGCAGAACACCGGGCAGCTGTTTTTT
CDR3 protein: CASSFYTGTQNTGQLFF
V gene: TRBV12-3/TRBV12-4
J gene: TRBJ2-2
D gene: NA
clone size: NA

CDR3 DNA: TGTGCCAGCAGTTACTCTCGGACAGGGCGTTTGGACACTGAAGCTTTCTTT
CDR3 protein: CASSYSRTGRLDTEAFF
V gene: TRBV6-2/TRBV6-3
J gene: TRBJ1-1
D gene: TRBD1
clone size: many

CDR3 DNA: TGCGCCCGCAGCCAACGCTTAACTAGCGGGGGTAGCACAGATACGCAGTATTTT
CDR3 protein: CARSQRLTSGGSTDTQYF
V gene: TRBV4-1
J gene: TRBJ2-3
D gene: TRBD2
clone size: few

CDR3 DNA: TGTGCCAGCAGCGTAGCTGGCACAGGGGGGGAGCAGTACTTC
CDR3 protein: CASSVAGTGGEQYF
V gene: TRBV9
J gene: TRBJ2-7
D gene: TRBD1
clone size: many

CDR3 DNA: TGTGCCACCGGAGGGGGCTATAATTCACCCCTCCACTTT
CDR3 protein: CATGGGYNSPLHF
V gene: TRBV15
J gene: TRBJ1-6
D gene: NA
clone size: many

CDR3 DNA: TGTGCCAGCAGCCCACAGGGTTTTGGTGGTGAAGCTTTCTTT
CDR3 protein: CASSPQGFGGEAFF
V gene: TRBV5-6
J gene: TRBJ1-1
D gene: NA
clone size: many

CDR3 DNA: TGCAGTGCCGGAACGGAGACCCAGTACTTC
CDR3 protein: CSAGTETQYF
V gene: TRBV20-1
J gene: TRBJ2-5
D gene: NA
clone size: many

CDR3 DNA: TGTGCCAGCTCACCAGCAGTAAGTAATGCGGCGTTCACTGAAGCTTTCTTT
CDR3 protein: CASSPAVSNAAFTEAFF
V gene: TRBV18
J gene: TRBJ1-1
D gene: NA
clone size: many

CDR3 DNA: TGTGCCAGCAGTGAAACCGGGAAAAGCACAGATACGCAGTATTTT
CDR3 protein: CASSETGKSTDTQYF
V gene: TRBV25-1
J gene: TRBJ2-3
D gene: NA
clone size: many

CDR3 DNA: TGTGCCAGCAGTTACTCCCAGCGGGGCCCTGAAAGCTCCTACAATGAGCAGTTCTTC
CDR3 protein: CASSYSQRGPESSYNEQFF
V gene: TRBV6-2/TRBV6-3
J gene: TRBJ2-1
D gene: TRBD2
clone size: many

CDR3 DNA: TGTGCCAGCAGCTTACGAATAGCGGGAGATAGAGAGACCCAGTACTTC
CDR3 protein: CASSLRIAGDRETQYF
V gene: TRBV7-9
J gene: TRBJ2-5
D gene: TRBD2
clone size: many

CDR3 DNA: TGCGCCAGCAGCCGGACCGGGACAGGGAACACCGGGGAGCTGTTTTTT
CDR3 protein: CASSRTGTGNTGELFF
V gene: TRBV5-1
J gene: TRBJ2-2
D gene: TRBD1
clone size: many

CDR3 DNA: TGCAGTGCCCTAGGGGGTGCGACAGGGGGCAATGGCTACACCTTC
CDR3 protein: CSALGGATGGNGYTF
V gene: TRBV20-1
J gene: TRBJ1-2
D gene: TRBD1
clone size: many

CDR3 DNA: TGCAGTCCAGGGGGCGGACTAGTCGGAGCCTACAATGAGCAGTTCTTC
CDR3 protein: CSPGGGLVGAYNEQFF
V gene: TRBV20-1
J gene: TRBJ2-1
D gene: NA
clone size: many

CDR3 DNA: TGTGCCAGCAGTTTAAAACATGGTGGTGGCTACACCTTC
CDR3 protein: CASSLKHGGGYTF
V gene: TRBV12-3/TRBV12-4
J gene: TRBJ1-2
D gene: NA
clone size: many

CDR3 DNA: TGTGCCAGCAGGAGGACAGGGGGCTACGGGGAGCTGTTTTTT
CDR3 protein: CASRRTGGYGELFF
V gene: TRBV7-9
J gene: TRBJ2-2
D gene: TRBD1
clone size: many

CDR3 DNA: TGTGCCAGCAGCTTAGACAGACTCGGCGAGCAGTACTTC
CDR3 protein: CASSLDRLGEQYF
V gene: TRBV7-8
J gene: TRBJ2-7
D gene: NA
clone size: many

CDR3 DNA: TGTGCCAGCAGCTACAGACTAGCGGGAATCAACAATGAGCAGTTCTTC
CDR3 protein: CASSYRLAGINNEQFF
V gene: TRBV7-8
J gene: TRBJ2-1
D gene: TRBD2
clone size: many

CDR3 DNA: TGTGCCAGCAGTTTGGACAGGGTCAATTCACCCCTCCACTTT
CDR3 protein: CASSLDRVNSPLHF
V gene: TRBV6-1
J gene: TRBJ1-6
D gene: TRBD1
clone size: many

CDR3 DNA: TGTGCCAGCAGTTTCGGAGGGGGGTTAGGGAGGAGGACCCAGCATTTT
CDR3 protein: CASSFGGGLGRRTQHF
V gene: TRBV28
J gene: TRBJ1-5
D gene: NA
clone size: many

CDR3 DNA: TGTGCCAGCAGTGAAGTTCCGGCCGGGACATACAAAAACATTCAGTACTTC
CDR3 protein: CASSEVPAGTYKNIQYF
V gene: TRBV6-1
J gene: TRBJ2-4
D gene: NA
clone size: many

CDR3 DNA: TGTGCCAGCAGCTTAGGTTGGGCGAACACTGAAGCTTTCTTT
CDR3 protein: CASSLGWANTEAFF
V gene: TRBV7-2
J gene: TRBJ1-1
D gene: NA
clone size: many

CDR3 DNA: TGTGCCAGCAGGTCAAAGGGAGTGGAAAACACCATATATTTT
CDR3 protein: CASRSKGVENTIYF
V gene: TRBV7-2
J gene: TRBJ1-3
D gene: NA
clone size: many

CDR3 DNA: TGTGCCAGCAGACCCCGACAGGGTGCCGGGGAGCTGTTTTTT
CDR3 protein: CASRPRQGAGELFF
V gene: TRBV11-2
J gene: TRBJ2-2
D gene: TRBD1
clone size: many

CDR3 DNA: TGTGCCAGCAGCGAGACGGGACTAGCGTACTACGAGCAGTACTTC
CDR3 protein: CASSETGLAYYEQYF
V gene: TRBV9
J gene: TRBJ2-7
D gene: TRBD2
clone size: NA

CDR3 DNA: TGCGCCAGCTCATTGCTGTCTTTT
CDR3 protein: CASSLLSF
V gene: TRBV5-1
J gene: TRBJ1-4
D gene: NA
clone size: NA

CDR3 DNA: TGTGCCAGCAGCGCCGGACAGGGGAACACCGGGGAGCTGTTTTTT
CDR3 protein: CASSAGQGNTGELFF
V gene: TRBV11-2
J gene: TRBJ2-2
D gene: TRBD1
clone size: NA

CDR3 DNA: TGCAGTGCTAGAGAGGGTCTGGCCAACGTCCTGACTTTC
CDR3 protein: CSAREGLANVLTF
V gene: TRBV20-1
J gene: TRBJ2-6
D gene: NA
clone size: NA

CDR3 DNA: TGTGCCAGCAGCCAAGTTTTCCGGACAGGGGTTAATTCACCCCTCCACTTT
CDR3 protein: CASSQVFRTGVNSPLHF
V gene: TRBV14
J gene: TRBJ1-6
D gene: TRBD1
clone size: many

CDR3 DNA: TGTGCCAGTAGTGAAGCCCGGGACAGGGCTGACACTGAAGCTTTCTTT
CDR3 protein: CASSEARDRADTEAFF
V gene: TRBV19
J gene: TRBJ1-1
D gene: TRBD1
clone size: many

CDR3 DNA: TGTGCCAGTAGTTTGAGCGCACCGGGGCTCTACGAGCAGTACTTC
CDR3 protein: CASSLSAPGLYEQYF
V gene: TRBV19
J gene: TRBJ2-7
D gene: NA
clone size: many

CDR3 DNA: TGTGCCAGCAGTTACCAGGGCCACCAAGAGACCCAGTACTTC
CDR3 protein: CASSYQGHQETQYF
V gene: TRBV6-5
J gene: TRBJ2-5
D gene: NA
clone size: many

CDR3 DNA: TGCGCCAGCAGCCCCACTAGACTAGATGAGCAGTTCTTC
CDR3 protein: CASSPTRLDEQFF
V gene: TRBV4-1
J gene: TRBJ2-1
D gene: NA
clone size: many

CDR3 DNA: TGTGCCAGCTCAATAGGTAGCAATCAGCCCCAGCATTTT
CDR3 protein: CASSIGSNQPQHF
V gene: TRBV18
J gene: TRBJ1-5
D gene: NA
clone size: many

CDR3 DNA: TGTGCCAGCAGCCCCGCAGCGGGAGCGCGATACGAGCAGTACTTC
CDR3 protein: CASSPAAGARYEQYF
V gene: TRBV4-2
J gene: TRBJ2-7
D gene: TRBD2
clone size: many

CDR3 DNA: TGCAGCGTTGGTCGCAGGCTGAACACTGAAGCTTTCTTT
CDR3 protein: CSVGRRLNTEAFF
V gene: TRBV29-1
J gene: TRBJ1-1
D gene: NA
clone size: many

CDR3 DNA: TGTGCCAGCAGTGAATATGAGCAGTTCTTC
CDR3 protein: CASSEYEQFF
V gene: TRBV25-1
J gene: TRBJ2-1
D gene: NA
clone size: many

CDR3 DNA: TGCGCCAGCAGCTTTAACCCTCTAGGAGATCCCAACGAGCAGTACTTC
CDR3 protein: CASSFNPLGDPNEQYF
V gene: TRBV5-1
J gene: TRBJ2-7
D gene: NA
clone size: once

CDR3 DNA: TGTGCCAGCAGGGAAGCGGTCCCCCGGGCAGATACGCAGTATTTT
CDR3 protein: CASREAVPRADTQYF
V gene: TRBV7-8
J gene: TRBJ2-3
D gene: NA
clone size: many

CDR3 DNA: TGCAGTGCTAGAGATCTCTTCGCGGCGTTAGGGACAGGGGGTGGCACTGAAGCTTTCTTT
CDR3 protein: CSARDLFAALGTGGGTEAFF
V gene: TRBV20-1
J gene: TRBJ1-1
D gene: TRBD1
clone size: many

CDR3 DNA: TGCAGTGCTAGTGTTATGACCGGGGGACAAGAGACCCAGTACTTC
CDR3 protein: CSASVMTGGQETQYF
V gene: TRBV20-1
J gene: TRBJ2-5
D gene: NA
clone size: many